This TCR beta chain was identified in a study of Ad26.COV2.S vaccination and SARS-CoV-2 variants. J lost 2 bases, V lost 1 base, and 3 bases had no gene match. Germline V CDR1 and CDR2: LNHDA, SQIVND (reference sequence). This CDR3 region has 16 residues. The treatment was: 19 received Ad26.COV2.S at low or high dose, single or two shots; about 5 received placebo; per-sample allocation not given. All samples were drawn on day 63, counting from the first vaccine or placebo injection. The data were produced by immunoSEQ multiplex PCR, yet TCRdb's version contains in-frame clones alone and is incomplete. The repertoire holds roughly 700,000 clones, with more than 70% as singletons.

The receptor was derived from a person aged 18-60 years who received the Ad26.COV2.S COVID-19 vaccine or a placebo. Here the sequenced sample was peripheral blood, taken in a trial of Ad26.COV2.S vaccine versus placebo. This chain uses TRBV19 with TRBJ2-2; 8 bases agree with TRBD1. CDR3 sequence (DNA): TGTGCCAGTAGTATAGGGACAGGGTTCAACACCGGGGAGCTGTTTTTT. This encodes CASSIGTGFNTGELFF.